The T cell receptor beta chain described here comes from a study of T cell changes during pregnancy in multiple sclerosis. TCRdb's copy holds only in-frame clones and misses some; the assay was immunoSEQ multiplex PCR. The sample lists around 60,000 clones; roughly 92% were seen once. The origin of this receptor is a female donor with multiple sclerosis, enrolled in a pregnancy study. The sequencing used peripheral blood, collected in the second trimester of pregnancy.

This CDR3 reads CASSTGLPHGELFF. CDR3 bases: TGTGCCAGCAGCACCGGACTCCCTCACGGGGAGCTGTTTTTT. The chain has TRBV21-1 and TRBJ2-2; the table assigns TRBD2, which was not confirmed against the DNA. TRBV21-1 represents a pseudogene. The CDR3 has 14 amino acids.